This T cell receptor beta chain was captured by sequencing in a study of blood T cell repertoires in COVID-19. On the study more broadly: COVID-19 samples from acute and convalescent phases originated in the United States, Italy and Spain. Nucleic acid was either cDNA or gDNA, and it came from T cells, B-cell-depleted T cells, or PBMCs.

The CDR3 totals 14 residues. The V and J ends lost 5 bases and 0 bases respectively, with 11 bases between them. Germline CDR1 is SGHNT and CDR2 is YYREEE (reference sequence). Original methodology: By means of reference gene primer amplification, nucleated cell counts were estimated. The method was immunoSEQ multiplex PCR; TCRdb's version includes in-frame clones alone and lacks a portion of them. V, J and clone size were drawn from that table, and D and trimming were deduced from the DNA. The sample holds some 86,000 clones; over 65% are singletons and the top ten take approximately 15%. This TCR was sampled from a woman between 70 and 85 years old with acute or convalescent COVID-19. The chain employs TRBV5-4 and TRBJ1-2; D call uncertain. Sequencing used peripheral blood. Here the CDR3 reads CASRWGAANYGYTF. For the CDR3, the DNA is TGTGCCAGCAGATGGGGAGCAGCTAACTATGGCTACACCTTC.